This TCR beta chain was identified in a study of CD8 T cells in ankylosing spondylitis. Study-level findings and limits: The study identified a TCR beta motif of under 10 highly homologous variants that appeared characteristic of ankylosing spondylitis blood.

Of note for this clonotype: Its target is unknown.

TCRdb ran MiXCR on the 5' RACE reads and lists one entry per CDR3 protein. The repertoire holds about 360,000 distinct CDR3 sequences, with approximately 20% as singletons. Germline loops: CDR1 LGHDT, CDR2 YNNKEL (reference sequence). The CDR3 contains 18 residues. Trimming removed 0 bases from V and 2 bases from J; junction bases left unmatched: 11. This sequence was found in a male donor with ankylosing spondylitis or in good health (not recorded which). The rearrangement joins TRBV3-1 to TRBJ2-3; 7 bases map to TRBD1. The sequencing sample was made of blood, either unsorted or a sorted T cell fraction (not recorded which). For the CDR3, the DNA is TGTGCCAGCAGCCAAGAGATGCAGTCGGGGACAGTCACAGATACGCAGTATTTT. This sequence encodes CASSQEMQSGTVTDTQYF.